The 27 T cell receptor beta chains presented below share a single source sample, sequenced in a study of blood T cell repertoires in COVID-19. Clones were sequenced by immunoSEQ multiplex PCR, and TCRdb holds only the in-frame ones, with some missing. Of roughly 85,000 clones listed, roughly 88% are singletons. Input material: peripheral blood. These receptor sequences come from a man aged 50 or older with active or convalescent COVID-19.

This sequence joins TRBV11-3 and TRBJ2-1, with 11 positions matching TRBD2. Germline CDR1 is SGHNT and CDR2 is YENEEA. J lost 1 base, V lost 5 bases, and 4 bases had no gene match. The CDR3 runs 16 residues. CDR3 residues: CASSHGLAGSYNEQFF. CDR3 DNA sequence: TGTGCCAGCAGCCACGGACTAGCGGGTTCCTACAATGAGCAGTTCTTC. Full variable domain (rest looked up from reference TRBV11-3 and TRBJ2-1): EAGVVQSPRYKIIEKKQPVAFWCNPISGHNTLYWYLQNLGQGPELLIRYENEEAVDDSQLPKDRFSAERLKGVDSTLKIQPAELGDSAVYLCASSHGLAGSYNEQFFGPGTRLTVL.

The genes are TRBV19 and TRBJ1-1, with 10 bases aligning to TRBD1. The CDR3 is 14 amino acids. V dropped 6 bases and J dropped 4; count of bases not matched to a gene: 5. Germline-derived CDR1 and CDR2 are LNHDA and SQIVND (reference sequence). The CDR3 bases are TGTGCCAGTAGGCGACAGGGGGCGGCCACTGAAGCTTTCTTT. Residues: CASRRQGAATEAFF.

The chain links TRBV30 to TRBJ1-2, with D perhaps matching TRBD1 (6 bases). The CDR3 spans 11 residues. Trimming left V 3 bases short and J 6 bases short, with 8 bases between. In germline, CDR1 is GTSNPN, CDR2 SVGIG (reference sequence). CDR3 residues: CAWRTGDGYTF. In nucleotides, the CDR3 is TGTGCCTGGAGGACAGGTGATGGCTACACCTTC.

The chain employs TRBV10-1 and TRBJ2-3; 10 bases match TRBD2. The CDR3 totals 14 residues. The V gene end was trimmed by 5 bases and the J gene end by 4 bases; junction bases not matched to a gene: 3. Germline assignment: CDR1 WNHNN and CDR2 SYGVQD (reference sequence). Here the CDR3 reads CASSSSGSPDTQYF. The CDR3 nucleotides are TGCGCCAGCAGTTCTAGCGGGAGCCCAGATACGCAGTATTTT.

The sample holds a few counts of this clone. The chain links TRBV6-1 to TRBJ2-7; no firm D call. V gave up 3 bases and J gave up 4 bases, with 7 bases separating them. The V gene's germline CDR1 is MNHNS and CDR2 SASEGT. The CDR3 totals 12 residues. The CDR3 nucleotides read TGTGCCAGCAGTGAGCGAAAGTACGAGCAGTACTTC. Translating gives CASSERKYEQYF.

This chain's CDR3 is CASSDNRGNLETQYF. The DNA of the CDR3 is TGTGCCAGCAGTGATAACAGAGGGAACCTAGAGACCCAGTACTTC. The rearrangement joins TRBV6-1 to TRBJ2-5; D might be TRBD2 (5 bases). This CDR3 comprises 15 residues. Trimming took 3 bases from V and 4 from J, leaving 15 bases between them. CDR1 is MNHNS and CDR2 is SASEGT in the germline V gene.

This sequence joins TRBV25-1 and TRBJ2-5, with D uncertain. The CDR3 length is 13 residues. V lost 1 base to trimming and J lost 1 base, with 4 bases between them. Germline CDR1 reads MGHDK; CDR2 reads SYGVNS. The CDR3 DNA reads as TGTGCCAGCAGTGAATCTCCCCAAGAGACCCAGTACTTC. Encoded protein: CASSESPQETQYF.

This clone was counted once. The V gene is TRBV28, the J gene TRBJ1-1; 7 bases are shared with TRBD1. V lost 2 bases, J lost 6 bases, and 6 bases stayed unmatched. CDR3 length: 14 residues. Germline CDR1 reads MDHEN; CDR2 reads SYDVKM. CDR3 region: CASSLTGAQAEAFF. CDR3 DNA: TGTGCCAGCAGTTTAACAGGGGCGCAGGCTGAAGCTTTCTTT.

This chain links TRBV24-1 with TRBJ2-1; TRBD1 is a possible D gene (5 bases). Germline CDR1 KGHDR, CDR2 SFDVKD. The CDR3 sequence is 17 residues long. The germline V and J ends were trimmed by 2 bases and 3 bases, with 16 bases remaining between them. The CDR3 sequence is CATSDSGRAEFYNEQFF. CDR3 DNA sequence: TGTGCCACCAGTGATTCAGGCAGGGCCGAATTCTACAATGAGCAGTTCTTC.

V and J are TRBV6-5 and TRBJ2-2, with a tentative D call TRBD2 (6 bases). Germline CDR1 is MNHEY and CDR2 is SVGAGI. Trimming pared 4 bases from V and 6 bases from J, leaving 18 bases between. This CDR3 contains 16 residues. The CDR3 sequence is CASSSPHIGSAGELFF. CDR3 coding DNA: TGTGCCAGCAGTTCACCCCATATCGGGAGCGCCGGGGAGCTGTTTTTT.

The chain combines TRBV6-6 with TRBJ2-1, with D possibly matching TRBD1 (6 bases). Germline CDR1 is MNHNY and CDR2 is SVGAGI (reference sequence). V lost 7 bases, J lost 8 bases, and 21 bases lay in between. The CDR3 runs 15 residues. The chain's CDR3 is CASTDWDNTGDEQFF. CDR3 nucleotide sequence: TGTGCCAGCACCGACTGGGACAACACTGGGGATGAGCAGTTCTTC.

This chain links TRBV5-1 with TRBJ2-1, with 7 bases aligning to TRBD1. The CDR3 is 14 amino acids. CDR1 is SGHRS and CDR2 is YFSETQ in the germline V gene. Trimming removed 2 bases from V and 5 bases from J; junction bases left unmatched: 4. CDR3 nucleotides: TGCGCCAGCAGCTTCCGGGACAGCAACAATGAGCAGTTCTTC. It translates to CASSFRDSNNEQFF.

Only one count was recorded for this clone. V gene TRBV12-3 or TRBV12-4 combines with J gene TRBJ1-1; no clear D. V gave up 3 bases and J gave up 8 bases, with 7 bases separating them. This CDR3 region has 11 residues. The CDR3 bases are TGTGCCAGCAGTTTTGGCGGGGAAGCTTTCTTT. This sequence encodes CASSFGGEAFF.

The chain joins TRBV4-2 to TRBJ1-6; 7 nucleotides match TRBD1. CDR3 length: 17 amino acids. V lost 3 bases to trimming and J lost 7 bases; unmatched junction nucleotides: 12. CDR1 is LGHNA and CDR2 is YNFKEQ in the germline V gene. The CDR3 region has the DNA TGTGCCAGCAGCCATGGTAAGACAGGGATCGGGAATTCACCCCTCCACTTT. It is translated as CASSHGKTGIGNSPLHF.

The CDR3 DNA reads as TGCGCCAGCAGCAGGGGACAGGGCGTCGACGAGCAGTACTTC. This codes for CASSRGQGVDEQYF. This chain joins TRBV5-1 and TRBJ2-7; 9 bases align to TRBD1. Unmatched junction bases numbered 7, after V lost 4 bases and J lost 5 bases. Per the germline V gene, CDR1 is SGHRS and CDR2 is YFSETQ. This CDR3 is built from 14 residues.

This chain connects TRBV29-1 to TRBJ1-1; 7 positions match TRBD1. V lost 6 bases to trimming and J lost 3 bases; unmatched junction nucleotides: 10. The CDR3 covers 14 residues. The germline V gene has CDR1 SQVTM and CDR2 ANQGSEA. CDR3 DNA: TGCAGCGTCCAGACAGGGAACTCGGACACTGAAGCTTTCTTT. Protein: CSVQTGNSDTEAFF.

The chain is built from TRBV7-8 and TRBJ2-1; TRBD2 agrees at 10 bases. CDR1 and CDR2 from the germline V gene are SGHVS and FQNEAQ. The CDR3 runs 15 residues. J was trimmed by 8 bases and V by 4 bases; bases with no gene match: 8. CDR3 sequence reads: CASSSLSGRSDEQFF. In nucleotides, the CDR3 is TGTGCCAGCAGCTCGCTTAGCGGGAGGTCGGATGAGCAGTTCTTC.

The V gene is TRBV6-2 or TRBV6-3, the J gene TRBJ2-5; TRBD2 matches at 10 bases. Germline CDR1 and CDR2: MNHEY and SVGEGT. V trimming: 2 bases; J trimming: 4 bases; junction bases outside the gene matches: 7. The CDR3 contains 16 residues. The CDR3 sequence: CASSYALAGAGETQYF. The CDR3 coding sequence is TGTGCCAGCAGTTACGCGCTAGCGGGGGCGGGAGAGACCCAGTACTTC.

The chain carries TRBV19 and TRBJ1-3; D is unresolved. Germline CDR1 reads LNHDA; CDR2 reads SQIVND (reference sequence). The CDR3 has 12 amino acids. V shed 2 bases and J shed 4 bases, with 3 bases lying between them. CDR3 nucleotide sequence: TGTGCCAGTAGTATACAGGGAAACACCATATATTTT. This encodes CASSIQGNTIYF.

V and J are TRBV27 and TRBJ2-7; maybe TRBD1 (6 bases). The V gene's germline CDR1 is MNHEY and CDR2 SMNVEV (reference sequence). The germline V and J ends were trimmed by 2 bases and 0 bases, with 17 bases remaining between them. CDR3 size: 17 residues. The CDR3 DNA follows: TGTGCCAGCAGTTTAGGTTTCACAGGGTCTAGCTCCTACGAGCAGTACTTC. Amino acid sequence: CASSLGFTGSSSYEQYF.

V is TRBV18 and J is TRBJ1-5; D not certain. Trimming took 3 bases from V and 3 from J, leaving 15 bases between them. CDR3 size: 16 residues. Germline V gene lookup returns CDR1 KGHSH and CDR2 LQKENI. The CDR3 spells CASSPFESTLNQPQHF. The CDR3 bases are TGTGCCAGCTCACCCTTTGAGAGCACCCTCAATCAGCCCCAGCATTTT.

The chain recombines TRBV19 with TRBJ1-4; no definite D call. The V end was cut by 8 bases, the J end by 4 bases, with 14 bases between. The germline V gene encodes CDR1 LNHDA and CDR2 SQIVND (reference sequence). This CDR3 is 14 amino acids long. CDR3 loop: CASGSRTDNEKLFF. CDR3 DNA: TGTGCCAGTGGGAGCCGGACTGATAATGAAAAACTGTTTTTT. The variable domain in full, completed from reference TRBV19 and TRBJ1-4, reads DGGITQSPKYLFRKEGQNVTLSCEQNLNHDAMYWYRQDPGQGLRLIYYSQIVNDFQKGDIAEGYSVSREKKESFPLTVTSAQKNPTAFYLCASGSRTDNEKLFFGSGTQLSVL.

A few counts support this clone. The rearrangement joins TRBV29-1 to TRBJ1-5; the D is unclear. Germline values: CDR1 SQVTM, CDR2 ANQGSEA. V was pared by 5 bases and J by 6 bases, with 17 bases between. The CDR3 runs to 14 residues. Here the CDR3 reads CSVWTEVGSQPQHF. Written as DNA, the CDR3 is TGCAGCGTTTGGACTGAGGTTGGAAGTCAGCCCCAGCATTTT.

CDR3 bases: TGTGCCAGCATTAGAACTAGCGGGGGGCCCTACGAGCAGTACTTC. Translation gives CASIRTSGGPYEQYF. The chain links TRBV6-5 to TRBJ2-7; 12 nucleotides agree with TRBD2. CDR1 and CDR2 from the germline V gene are MNHEY and SVGAGI. This CDR3 is built from 15 residues. Losses at the gene ends were 7 bases for V and 2 bases for J; bases not matched to a gene: 6.

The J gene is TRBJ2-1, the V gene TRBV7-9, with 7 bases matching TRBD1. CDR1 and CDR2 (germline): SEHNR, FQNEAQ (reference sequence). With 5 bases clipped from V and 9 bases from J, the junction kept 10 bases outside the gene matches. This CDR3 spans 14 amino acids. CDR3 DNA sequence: TGTGCCAGCAGCGCTCAAACAGGGGAGACTGAGCAGTTCTTC. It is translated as CASSAQTGETEQFF.

CDR3 nucleotides: TGTGCCAGCTCACCACGAGAGAGTACGCAGGGCCCTAATGAAAAACTGTTTTTT. Its translation: CASSPRESTQGPNEKLFF. The V gene is TRBV18, the J gene TRBJ1-4, with D perhaps TRBD1 (5 bases). Trimming removed 1 base from V and 3 bases from J, with 18 bases in between. CDR1 is KGHSH and CDR2 is LQKENI in the germline V gene. This CDR3 region has 18 residues.

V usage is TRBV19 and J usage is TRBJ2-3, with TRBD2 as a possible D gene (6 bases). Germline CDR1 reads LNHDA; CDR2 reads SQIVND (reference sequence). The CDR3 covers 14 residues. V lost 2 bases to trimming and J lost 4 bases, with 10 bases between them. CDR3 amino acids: CASSIRRGSDTQYF. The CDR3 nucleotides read TGTGCCAGTAGTATAAGGCGGGGTTCAGATACGCAGTATTTT.